This entry is about one T cell receptor beta chain. Antigen: not known. TCRdb reprocessed the 5' RACE reads and reports one entry per CDR3 protein, with no DNA. This table lists 140,000 to 150,000 distinct CDR3 sequences. The data are from a study of monozygotic twins with inflammatory bowel disease. The study's findings and limits: Especially with disease activity, IBD patients shared fewer clonotypes with others than healthy twins did.

Investigators extracted total RNA from whole blood and did not sort T cells. Germline V CDR1 and CDR2: SGHVS, FQNEAQ. The CDR3 sequence is 19 residues long. The receptor was derived from a human donor with ulcerative colitis or Crohn's disease, or a healthy co-twin of an affected twin (not recorded which). The V gene is TRBV7-8, the J gene TRBJ2-6; lacking DNA, the TRBD2 call made by TCRdb goes unchecked. Sequencing input: blood. This CDR3 is CASSLTSGREVSGANVLTF.